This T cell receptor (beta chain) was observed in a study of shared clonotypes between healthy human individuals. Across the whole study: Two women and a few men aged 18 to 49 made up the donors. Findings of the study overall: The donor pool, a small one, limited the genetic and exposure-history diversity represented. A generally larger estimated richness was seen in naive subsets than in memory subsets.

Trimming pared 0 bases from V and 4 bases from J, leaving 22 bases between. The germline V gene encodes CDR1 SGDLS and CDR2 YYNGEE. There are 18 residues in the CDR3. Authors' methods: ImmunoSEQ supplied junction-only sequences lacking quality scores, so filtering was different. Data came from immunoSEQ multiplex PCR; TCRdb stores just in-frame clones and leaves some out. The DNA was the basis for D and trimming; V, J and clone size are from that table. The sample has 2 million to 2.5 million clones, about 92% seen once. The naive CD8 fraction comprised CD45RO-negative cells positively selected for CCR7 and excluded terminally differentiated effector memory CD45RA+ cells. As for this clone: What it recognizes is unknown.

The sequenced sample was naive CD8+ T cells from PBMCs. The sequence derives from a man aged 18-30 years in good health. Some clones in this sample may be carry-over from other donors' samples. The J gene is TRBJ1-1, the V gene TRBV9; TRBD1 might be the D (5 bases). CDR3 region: CASSVATGAGWGGTEAFF. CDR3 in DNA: TGTGCCAGCAGCGTAGCTACGGGTGCAGGGTGGGGTGGCACTGAAGCTTTCTTT.